A single sample gave rise to the 11 T cell receptor beta chains below, sequenced in a study of regulatory T cells in long-lasting Graves disease. Documented time point: newly diagnosed GD, antithyroid drugs for less than 3 months. RNA isolated from PBMCs was used to make the TCR library. Relying on iRepertoire HTBI primers and Arm-PCR of CDR3 regions, the team built TCR beta libraries. TCRdb itself ran the multiplex PCR reads through MiXCR, one entry per CDR3 protein. The sample holds 250,000 or so distinct CDR3 sequences, 20% seen once. Specimen: peripheral blood mononuclear cells (PBMCs), collected at new diagnosis, from a patient treated with antithyroid drugs. These TCRs come from a female donor with Graves disease.

In this sample, this clonotype turned up many times. The chain combines TRBV20-1 with TRBJ2-7; weak D call: TRBD1 (6 bases). The CDR3 loop spans 11 amino acids. The V end lost 3 bases, the J end lost 6 bases, and 9 bases lay between the germline ends. Germline V gene data show CDR1 as DFQATT and CDR2 as SNEGSKA (reference sequence). The CDR3 DNA follows: TGCAGTGCTAGGGGGGCGGGCGAGCAGTACTTC. Translation: CSARGAGEQYF.

In this sample, this clonotype turned up many times. The chain links TRBV7-3 to TRBJ2-5; 7 nucleotides match TRBD1. Germline V gene lookup returns CDR1 SGHTA and CDR2 FQGTGA. The CDR3 contains 17 residues. The V gene end was trimmed by 5 bases and the J gene end by 0 bases; junction bases not matched to a gene: 12. The CDR3, as DNA: TGTGCCAGCAGCCCGACAGGGAGCTCTACCAACCAAGAGACCCAGTACTTC. This gives the protein CASSPTGSSTNQETQYF.

In this sample, this clonotype turned up many times. This chain links TRBV20-1 with TRBJ1-6; weak D call: TRBD1 (6 bases). The V and J ends lost 6 bases and 0 bases respectively, with 18 bases between them. Per germline, CDR1 DFQATT and CDR2 SNEGSKA (reference sequence). This CDR3 contains 17 residues. The CDR3 protein is CSAVAGQSRSYNSPLHF. CDR3 nucleotide sequence: TGCAGTGCCGTAGCAGGACAGTCACGCTCCTATAATTCACCCCTCCACTTT.

This clonotype was seen a handful of times. The V call is TRBV11-2, the J call TRBJ2-1; 12 nucleotides agree with TRBD2. The CDR3 has 16 residues. Trimming cost V 11 bases and J 0 bases; bases outside gene matches: 8. Germline values: CDR1 SGHAT, CDR2 FQNNGV. The CDR3 DNA is TGTGCCTCAGGACTAGCGGGACAGAGCTCCTACAATGAGCAGTTCTTC. Protein: CASGLAGQSSYNEQFF.

There are many counts of this clonotype. A read error is possible here, since a much larger clone lies one base away. The chain combines TRBV7-3 with TRBJ2-3; D is possibly TRBD2 (5 bases). CDR3 length: 14 amino acids. V was clipped by 3 bases and J by 0 bases, with 7 bases between them. The V gene's germline CDR1 is SGHTA and CDR2 FQGTGA. The CDR3 protein is CASSFGGSTDTQYF. The CDR3 DNA reads as TGTGCCAGCAGCTTTGGCGGGAGCACAGATACGCAGTATTTT.

This clonotype was detected ten times or more. This chain uses TRBV7-3 with TRBJ1-2, with D tentatively TRBD1 (6 bases). V lost 6 bases and J lost 6, with 14 bases in between. There are 13 residues in the CDR3. Germline CDR1 and CDR2: SGHTA and FQGTGA. CDR3 DNA: TGTGCCAGCAGTTTTGTTGCAGGGGATGGCTACACCTTC. Its translation: CASSFVAGDGYTF.

Many counts were recorded for this clonotype. The V gene is TRBV2, the J gene TRBJ2-1, with 7 nucleotides matching TRBD1. Per the germline V gene, CDR1 is SNHLY and CDR2 is FYNNEI. Trimming cost V 4 bases and J 4 bases; bases outside gene matches: 7. This CDR3 has 15 residues. The CDR3 bases are TGTGCCAGCAGTGGTGAGGCAGGGGGATACAATGAGCAGTTCTTC. It yields the protein CASSGEAGGYNEQFF.

Comment on this clonotype: One end of the junction fails to match germline, which may point to a read error. The chain combines TRBV5-1 with TRBJ2-1; 12 bases are a match to TRBD2. The CDR3 is 15 residues long. The germline CDR1 and CDR2 sequences are SGHRS and YFSETQ. As DNA, the CDR3 is TGCGCCAACAGCTTGTCTAGCGGGGGGGCCGATGAGCAGTTCTTC. Its translation: CANSLSSGGADEQFF. The variable domain in full, with the rest retrieved from reference TRBV5-1 and TRBJ2-1, is KAGVTQTPRYLIKTRGQQVTLSCSPISGHRSVSWYQQTPGQGLQFLFEYFSETQRNKGNFPGRFSGRQFSNSRSEMNVSTLELGDSALYLCANSLSSGGADEQFFGPGTRLTVL.

This clonotype was seen only a few times. This CDR3 reads CASSLAYGRGNEQFF. CDR3 sequence (DNA): TGTGCCAGCAGCTTAGCGTACGGGCGGGGCAATGAGCAGTTCTTC. The V call is TRBV7-2, the J call TRBJ2-1; maybe TRBD2 (6 bases). Germline V gives CDR1 SGHTA, CDR2 FQGNSA. There are 15 residues in the CDR3. With 0 bases removed from V and 6 bases from J, the gap between germline ends came to 12 bases.

This clonotype was seen many times. The chain combines TRBV11-2 with TRBJ2-7; the D is unclear. The CDR3 has 14 amino acids. CDR1 is SGHAT, CDR2 FQNNGV, per germline. The germline V and J ends were trimmed by 7 bases and 4 bases, with 17 bases remaining between them. CDR3 DNA sequence: TGTGCCAGCAACGACTGGGCAAGGCGATACGAGCAGTACTTC. Protein: CASNDWARRYEQYF.

This clonotype has at least ten counts. The chain links TRBV20-1 to TRBJ1-2; 9 positions agree with TRBD1. CDR1 and CDR2 (germline): DFQATT, SNEGSKA (reference sequence). J lost 5 bases, V lost 3 bases, and 10 bases had no gene match. The CDR3 is 15 amino acids. The CDR3 region is CSARGQGGPLYGYTF. CDR3 coding DNA: TGCAGTGCTAGGGGACAGGGAGGGCCTCTTTATGGCTACACCTTC.